This passage covers 12 T cell receptor beta chains from one sample sequenced in a study of blood T cell repertoires in COVID-19. The method was immunoSEQ multiplex PCR; TCRdb's version includes in-frame clones alone and lacks a portion of them. The repertoire holds roughly 570,000 clones, with 85% to 90% as singletons. The sequenced material came from peripheral blood. The source of these receptors is a woman in her forties or fifties with COVID-19, enrolled during active disease.

This chain connects TRBV3-1 (or the pseudogene TRBV3-2) to TRBJ1-1; D not resolved. The germline V gene has CDR1 LGHDT and CDR2 YNNKEL (reference sequence). The CDR3 runs 13 residues. Trimming removed 0 bases at V and 7 bases at J, with 9 bases between. The CDR3 protein is CASSQDHEGEAFF. The DNA for the CDR3 is TGTGCCAGCAGCCAAGATCACGAGGGTGAAGCTTTCTTT.

The V gene is TRBV11-2, the J gene TRBJ2-7, with TRBD2 matching 8 bases. V lost 2 bases and J lost 6; bases outside the gene matches: 9. The CDR3 consists of 15 residues. Germline V gene data show CDR1 as SGHAT and CDR2 as FQNNGV. CDR3 in DNA: TGTGCCAGCAGCTTAACCGGGACTAGGAAGGTCGAGCAGTACTTC. It is translated as CASSLTGTRKVEQYF.

The chain combines TRBV4-1 with TRBJ1-5; 7 nucleotides line up with TRBD1. Germline CDR1 is MGHRA and CDR2 is YSYEKL. Trimming cost V 2 bases and J 0 bases; bases outside gene matches: 4. CDR3 length equals 16 residues. Here the CDR3 DNA reads TGCGCCAGCAGCCAATTTGGACAGGATAGCAATCAGCCCCAGCATTTT. Translation: CASSQFGQDSNQPQHF.

This rearrangement joins TRBV2 to TRBJ1-1, with D tentatively TRBD1 (6 bases). V lost 5 bases to trimming and J lost 11 bases, with 12 bases between them. CDR3 length equals 11 residues. Germline lookup yields CDR1 SNHLY and CDR2 FYNNEI. The CDR3 DNA follows: TGTGCCAGCAGTTTTACAGGGTGGGCTTTCTTT. Its translation: CASSFTGWAFF.

The chain has TRBV11-3 and TRBJ1-1; 8 bases are shared with TRBD1. The CDR3 covers 15 residues. With V trimmed by 1 base and J by 4 bases, 5 bases remained unmatched. Germline V CDR1 and CDR2: SGHNT, YENEEA. The CDR3 loop is CASSLGTGRGTEAFF. The CDR3 bases are TGTGCCAGCAGCTTAGGGACAGGGAGGGGCACTGAAGCTTTCTTT.

This chain joins TRBV7-2 and TRBJ2-1, with TRBD2 as a possible D gene (6 bases). The CDR3 consists of 13 residues. The V gene lost 10 bases and the J gene lost 6 bases, with 16 bases spanning the gap. The germline gives CDR1 SGHTA, CDR2 FQGNSA. The CDR3 sequence: CAIRGTAPNEQFF. In DNA, the CDR3 is TGTGCCATCCGGGGGACCGCCCCCAATGAGCAGTTCTTC.

This clone was seen more than once but under ten times. The chain is built from TRBV7-9 and TRBJ1-1; tentatively, D is TRBD1 (5 bases). Germline V lookup: CDR1 SEHNR, CDR2 FQNEAQ (reference sequence). The CDR3 is made up of 12 amino acids. V dropped 8 bases and J dropped 5 bases, with 12 bases sitting between them. The CDR3 loop is CASLRVRTEAFF. CDR3 DNA: TGTGCCAGCCTCAGGGTTCGGACTGAAGCTTTCTTT.

The chain has TRBV5-4 and TRBJ1-2; a possible D gene is TRBD1 (5 bases). Deletions cut 4 bases from V and 4 bases from J, with 17 bases between. CDR3 length: 15 amino acids. Germline CDR1 is SGHNT and CDR2 is YYREEE (reference sequence). CDR3 DNA: TGTGCCAGCAGCCCTCAGGGTTTGGGGTCCTATGGCTACACCTTC. Translated: CASSPQGLGSYGYTF.

This rearrangement joins TRBV10-2 to TRBJ2-7, with TRBD1 matching 7 bases. The length of the CDR3 is 16 residues. The J segment lost 1 base and the V segment lost 6 bases, leaving 12 bases of the junction unmatched. Germline CDR1 and CDR2: WSHSY and SAAADI. The DNA of the CDR3 is TGCGCCAGCAGATCTGTTGACAGGGCGAATTCCTACGAGCAGTACTTC. It yields the protein CASRSVDRANSYEQYF.

This chain joins TRBV19 and TRBJ1-2; 7 bases align to TRBD1. This CDR3 is 11 amino acids long. The junction had 8 bases not matched to a gene; V was cut back by 11 bases and J by 8 bases. The germline CDR1 and CDR2 sequences are LNHDA and SQIVND (reference sequence). In DNA form, the CDR3 reads TGTGCCTGCAAAAGGGGGCAAGGCTACACCTTC. This codes for CACKRGQGYTF.

The count of this clone is one. This chain connects TRBV19 to TRBJ2-1, with TRBD2 as a possible D gene (7 bases). The CDR3 loop spans 17 amino acids. Germline V gene data show CDR1 as LNHDA and CDR2 as SQIVND (reference sequence). The germline V and J ends were trimmed by 3 bases and 5 bases, with 20 bases remaining between them. CDR3 sequence: CASSIRGAFFKDNEQFF. As DNA, the CDR3 is TGTGCCAGTAGTATCCGGGGGGCGTTTTTTAAGGACAATGAGCAGTTCTTC.

The chain links TRBV7-9 to TRBJ1-2; D gene ambiguous. This CDR3 has 14 amino acids. Per the germline V gene, CDR1 is SEHNR and CDR2 is FQNEAQ (reference sequence). The germline V and J ends were trimmed by 5 bases and 1 base, with 11 bases remaining between them. In DNA form, the CDR3 reads TGTGCCAGCAGCCCAGCCCGGGATAACTATGGCTACACCTTC. This sequence encodes CASSPARDNYGYTF.